These 10 T cell receptor beta chains originate from one sample sequenced in a study of cytomegalovirus exposure and HLA in healthy donors. Clones were read by immunoSEQ multiplex PCR, and TCRdb kept only the in-frame ones, dropping some. The table includes under 350,000 clones, about 86% detected once. Sequencing used PBMCs. The receptors here all came from a woman under 30 in good health and CMV-seronegative.

CDR3 sequence reads: CASSTSGESSYEQYF. The DNA for the CDR3 is TGTGCCAGCAGCACTAGCGGAGAGAGCTCCTACGAGCAGTACTTC. The chain has TRBV6-5 and TRBJ2-7, with TRBD2 matching 8 bases. J was trimmed by 0 bases and V by 6 bases; bases with no gene match: 7. This CDR3 is 15 amino acids long. The germline V gene encodes CDR1 MNHEY and CDR2 SVGAGI.

This chain uses TRBV28 with TRBJ2-7; 9 bases align to TRBD1. The CDR3 contains 14 residues. V gave up 6 bases and J gave up 6 bases; unmatched junction bases: 9. Per the germline V gene, CDR1 is MDHEN and CDR2 is SYDVKM. Here the CDR3 DNA reads TGTGCCAGCAGCCGACCCGGGACAGGGCGCGAGCAGTACTTC. It yields the protein CASSRPGTGREQYF.

This chain joins TRBV2 and TRBJ1-2; the D is unclear. The CDR3 spans 15 residues. CDR1 SNHLY and CDR2 FYNNEI come from the germline V gene. Between the trimmed V and J ends, which lost 1 base and 0 bases, there was a span of 9 bases. The CDR3 loop reads CASSEGAQTNYGYTF. The DNA for the CDR3 is TGTGCCAGCAGTGAAGGGGCGCAAACTAACTATGGCTACACCTTC. The full variable domain, in which reference TRBV2 and TRBJ1-2 provide the parts outside the CDR3, is EPEVTQTPSHQVTQMGQEVILRCVPISNHLYFYWYRQILGQKVEFLVSFYNNEISEKSEIFDDQFSVERPDGSNFTLKIRSTKLEDSAMYFCASSEGAQTNYGYTFGSGTRLTVV.

The chain couples TRBV2 to TRBJ2-3; perhaps TRBD1 as D (5 bases). The germline V gene encodes CDR1 SNHLY and CDR2 FYNNEI. CDR3 size: 13 residues. Trimming left V 10 bases short and J 5 bases short, with 16 bases between. The CDR3 bases are TGTGCCAACCCCTTTGTGGGGCGAGATACGCAGTATTTT. Amino acids: CANPFVGRDTQYF. Based on the CDR3 plus reference TRBV2 and TRBJ2-3, the full variable domain is EPEVTQTPSHQVTQMGQEVILRCVPISNHLYFYWYRQILGQKVEFLVSFYNNEISEKSEIFDDQFSVERPDGSNFTLKIRSTKLEDSAMYFCANPFVGRDTQYFGPGTRLTVL.

The rearrangement links TRBV18 to TRBJ2-3, with 9 bases lining up with TRBD1. The J segment lost 6 bases and the V segment lost 6 bases, leaving 4 bases of the junction unmatched. The CDR3 contains 13 residues. Germline values: CDR1 KGHSH, CDR2 LQKENI. In DNA form, the CDR3 reads TGTGCCAGCTCCACAGGGGGCGCTGATACGCAGTATTTT. Translating it yields CASSTGGADTQYF.

J is TRBJ2-7 and V is TRBV19; TRBD2 matches at 8 bases. The CDR3 totals 18 residues. Germline CDR1 and CDR2: LNHDA and SQIVND (reference sequence). Trimming at V came to 1 base and at J to 0 bases, leaving 11 bases not matched to a gene. In nucleotides, the CDR3 is TGTGCCAGTAGTATAGTATGGCAGACTAGCGAGAGCTCCTACGAGCAGTACTTC. Translation: CASSIVWQTSESSYEQYF.

This clone came up once. The chain employs TRBV6-5 and TRBJ1-3; maybe TRBD1 (5 bases). V lost 2 bases and J 0 bases, leaving 11 bases between the germline ends. Germline assignment: CDR1 MNHEY and CDR2 SVGAGI. CDR3 length: 16 amino acids. The CDR3: CASSYGGASSGNTIYF. The CDR3, as DNA: TGTGCCAGCAGTTACGGCGGGGCCTCCTCTGGAAACACCATATATTTT.

This clone was picked up one time. The rearrangement links TRBV28 to TRBJ1-3, with D tentatively TRBD1 (5 bases). The germline gives CDR1 MDHEN, CDR2 SYDVKM. The CDR3 loop spans 13 amino acids. The V end lost 3 bases, the J end lost 4 bases, and 7 bases lay between the germline ends. The CDR3 DNA sequence: TGTGCCAGCAGTTTCAGGGTAGGAAACACCATATATTTT. Protein: CASSFRVGNTIYF. Full variable domain (outside the CDR3, taken from reference TRBV28 and TRBJ1-3): DVKVTQSSRYLVKRTGEKVFLECVQDMDHENMFWYRQDPGLGLRLIYFSYDVKMKEKGDIPEGYSVSREKKERFSLILESASTNQTSMYLCASSFRVGNTIYFGEGSWLTVV.

V and J are TRBV28 and TRBJ2-4; 8 bases fit TRBD2. CDR1 is MDHEN, CDR2 SYDVKM, per germline. The length of the CDR3 is 13 residues. V trimming: 7 bases; J trimming: 6 bases; junction bases outside the gene matches: 5. The CDR3 spells CASMRGAPNIQYF. In DNA form, the CDR3 reads TGTGCCAGCATGCGGGGGGCACCAAACATTCAGTACTTC.

The genes are TRBV6-5 and TRBJ2-7; the match to TRBD1 covers 10 bases. This CDR3 contains 16 residues. The junction had 9 bases not matched to a gene; V was cut back by 4 bases and J by 3 bases. CDR1 MNHEY and CDR2 SVGAGI come from the germline V gene. In DNA form, the CDR3 reads TGTGCCAGCAGTTCGGGACAGGGGAAAGCGGTCTACGAGCAGTACTTC. Translated: CASSSGQGKAVYEQYF.